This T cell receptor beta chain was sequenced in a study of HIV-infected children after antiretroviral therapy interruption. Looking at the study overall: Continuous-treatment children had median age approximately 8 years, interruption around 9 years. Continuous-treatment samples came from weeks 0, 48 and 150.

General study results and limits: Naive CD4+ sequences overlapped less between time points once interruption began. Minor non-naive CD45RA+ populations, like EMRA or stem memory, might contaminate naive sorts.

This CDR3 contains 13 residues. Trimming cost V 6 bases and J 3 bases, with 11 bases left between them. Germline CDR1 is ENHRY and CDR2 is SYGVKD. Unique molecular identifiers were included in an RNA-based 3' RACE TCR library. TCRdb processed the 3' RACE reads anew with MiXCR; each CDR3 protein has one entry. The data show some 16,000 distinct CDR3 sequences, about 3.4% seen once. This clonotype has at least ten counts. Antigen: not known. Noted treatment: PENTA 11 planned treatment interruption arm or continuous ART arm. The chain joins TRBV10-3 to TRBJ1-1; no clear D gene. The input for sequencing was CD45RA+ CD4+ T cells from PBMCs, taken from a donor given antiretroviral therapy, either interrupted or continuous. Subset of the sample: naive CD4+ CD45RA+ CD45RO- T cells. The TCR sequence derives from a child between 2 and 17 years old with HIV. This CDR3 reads CAIRPHPDTEAFF. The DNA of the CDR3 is TGTGCCATCAGGCCCCATCCGGACACTGAAGCTTTCTTT.